This TCR beta chain was profiled in a study of CD8+CD57+ T cells in acquired aplastic anemia. Study as a whole: Mean yield of DNA from sorted CD4+ and CD8+ cells was around 3 ug. Findings and caveats of the study: Overlap between patients and controls comprised twenty-nine CD8+ CDR3 sequences. Significance was not reached for CD8+ Simpson's diversity between patients and controls.

Sequenced patients had shown CD8+CD57+ cell expansion by flow cytometry. All participating patients were living with severe acquired aplastic anemia. This clonotype came up many times. The antigen is undetermined. The template used for profiling TCR beta VDJ and CDR3 was genomic DNA. TCRdb fed the reads into MiXCR, producing one record per CDR3 protein. This table holds 200,000 to 250,000 distinct CDR3 sequences, around 50% found once. Germline CDR1 is SGHRS and CDR2 is YFSETQ. This CDR3 has 14 amino acids. V lost 4 bases, J lost 2 bases, and 12 bases lay in between. This chain joins TRBV5-1 and TRBJ2-5; TRBD2 might be the D (5 bases). Sequences were obtained from sorted CD4+, CD8+, or CD8+CD57+ T cells (not recorded which) from PBMCs. This TCR derives from a human donor with aplastic anemia. Here the CDR3 reads CASSGDSGQETQYF. CDR3 nucleotide sequence: TGCGCCAGCAGCGGAGATTCGGGACAAGAGACCCAGTACTTC. The whole variable domain, filled in from reference TRBV5-1 and TRBJ2-5, reads KAGVTQTPRYLIKTRGQQVTLSCSPISGHRSVSWYQQTPGQGLQFLFEYFSETQRNKGNFPGRFSGRQFSNSRSEMNVSTLELGDSALYLCASSGDSGQETQYFGPGTRLLVL.